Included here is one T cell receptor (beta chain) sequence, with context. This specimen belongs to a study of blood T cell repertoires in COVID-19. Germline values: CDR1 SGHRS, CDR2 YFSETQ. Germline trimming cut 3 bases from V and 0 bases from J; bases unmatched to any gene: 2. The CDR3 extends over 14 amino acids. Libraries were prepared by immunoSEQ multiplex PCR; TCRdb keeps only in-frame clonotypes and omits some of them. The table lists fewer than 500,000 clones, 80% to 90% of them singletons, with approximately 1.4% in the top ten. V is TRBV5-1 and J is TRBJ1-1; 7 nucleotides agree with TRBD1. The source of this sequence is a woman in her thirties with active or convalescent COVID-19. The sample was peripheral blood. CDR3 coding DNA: TGCGCCAGCAGCTCAGGACAGGTGAACACTGAAGCTTTCTTT. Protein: CASSSGQVNTEAFF.